This TCR beta chain was obtained from a study of identical twins. General study results and limits: Beta out-of-frame sequences displayed a weaker excess of sharing between twins.

TCRdb itself ran the 5' RACE reads through MiXCR, one entry per CDR3 protein. The sample contains about 660,000 distinct CDR3 sequences, over 8.5% of which appear only once. Regarding this clonotype: What it binds is not known.

The same sample was also studied in work on yellow fever vaccine responses in identical twins.

The material sequenced was PBMCs. This receptor was identified in a woman under 30 in good health.

CDR3 DNA: TGCGCCAGCAGCTTGGAGGGACAGAAACAAGAGACCCAGTACTTC. Encoded protein: CASSLEGQKQETQYF. V usage is TRBV5-1 and J usage is TRBJ2-5; 7 positions agree with TRBD1. CDR3 length: 15 amino acids. V was clipped by 0 bases and J by 2 bases; unmatched bases: 4. Germline V gene data show CDR1 as SGHRS and CDR2 as YFSETQ.